What follows are 5 T cell receptor beta chains derived from one specimen sequenced in a study of cytomegalovirus exposure and HLA in healthy donors. Clones were read by immunoSEQ multiplex PCR, and TCRdb kept only the in-frame ones, dropping some. The sample has about 98,000 clones, around 88% seen once. Sequenced material: PBMCs. These receptors all come from a woman younger than 45 in good health and CMV-seronegative.

The chain carries TRBV6-5 and TRBJ1-3; tentatively, D is TRBD1 (6 bases). Germline values: CDR1 MNHEY, CDR2 SVGAGI. There are 12 residues in the CDR3. Trimming left V 5 bases short and J 6 bases short, with 8 bases between. The CDR3 coding sequence is TGTGCCAGCAGTCAGGGGACAAACACCATATATTTT. Amino acid sequence: CASSQGTNTIYF.

V usage is TRBV7-3 and J usage is TRBJ2-3; D ambiguous. V lost 5 bases and J 0 bases, leaving 6 bases between the germline ends. The CDR3 has 13 amino acids. Germline V gives CDR1 SGHTA, CDR2 FQGTGA. The CDR3 nucleotides are TGTGCCAGCAGCGCGTTTAGCACAGATACGCAGTATTTT. Translating it yields CASSAFSTDTQYF. Combining the CDR3 with reference TRBV7-3 and TRBJ2-3 gives the whole variable domain GAGVSQTPSNKVTEKGKYVELRCDPISGHTALYWYRQSLGQGPEFLIYFQGTGAADDSGLPNDRFFAVRPEGSVSTLKIQRTERGDSAVYLCASSAFSTDTQYFGPGTRLTVL.

The chain is built from TRBV9 and TRBJ1-5; unclear D gene. V was trimmed by 3 bases and J by 1 base, leaving 11 bases between them. The CDR3 runs 15 residues. Germline CDR1 SGDLS, CDR2 YYNGEE. This CDR3 reads CASSGGERSNQPQHF. CDR3 nucleotides: TGTGCCAGCAGCGGAGGAGAAAGGAGCAATCAGCCCCAGCATTTT.

The V and J genes are TRBV19 and TRBJ2-1, with a tentative D call TRBD2 (6 bases). The CDR3 sequence is 17 residues long. Trimming cost V 0 bases and J 6 bases, with 18 bases left between them. CDR1 and CDR2 from the germline V gene are LNHDA and SQIVND (reference sequence). DNA for the CDR3: TGTGCCAGTAGTATAGATCCTGGGAGGTGGAGGGGCAATGAGCAGTTCTTC. Residues: CASSIDPGRWRGNEQFF.

This clone has a single count. The gene calls are TRBV19 and TRBJ2-6; maybe TRBD2 (5 bases). The CDR3 has 15 amino acids. V shed 5 bases and J shed 4 bases, with 12 bases lying between them. CDR1 and CDR2 from the germline V gene are LNHDA and SQIVND (reference sequence). The CDR3 nucleotides are TGTGCCAGTAGTCGGACGGAGGTGGGGGCCAACGTCCTGACTTTC. It codes for CASSRTEVGANVLTF.